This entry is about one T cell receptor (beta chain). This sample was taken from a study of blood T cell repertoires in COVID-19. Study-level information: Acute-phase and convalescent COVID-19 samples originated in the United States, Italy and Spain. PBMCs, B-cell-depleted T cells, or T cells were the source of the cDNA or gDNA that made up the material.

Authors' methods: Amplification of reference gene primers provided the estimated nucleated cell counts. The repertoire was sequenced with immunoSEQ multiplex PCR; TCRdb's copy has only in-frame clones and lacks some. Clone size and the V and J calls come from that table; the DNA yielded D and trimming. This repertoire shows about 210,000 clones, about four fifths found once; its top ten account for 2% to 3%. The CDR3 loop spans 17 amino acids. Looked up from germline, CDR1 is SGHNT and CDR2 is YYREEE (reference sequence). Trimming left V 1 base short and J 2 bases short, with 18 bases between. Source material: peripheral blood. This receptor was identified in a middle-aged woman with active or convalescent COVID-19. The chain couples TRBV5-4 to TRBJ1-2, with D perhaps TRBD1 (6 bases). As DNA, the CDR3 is TGTGCCAGCAGCTTGTCGGGGGGCGCAGGAGGGAACTATGGCTACACCTTC. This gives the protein CASSLSGGAGGNYGYTF.